These T cell receptor beta chains were read from a single sample in a study of shared clonotypes between healthy human individuals. Repertoires were generated with immunoSEQ multiplex PCR, while TCRdb's copy carries only in-frame clones and drops some. This table has some 2,000,000 clones, just under 95% appearing once. The sample taken for sequencing was naive CD8+ T cells sorted from blood. The origin of the receptors is a young man in good health. The CDR3 runs from the conserved cysteine through the conserved F or W. A D gene is named only where the DNA matches it firmly. The size entry is marked missing in some rows and otherwise reads once, few, many or a size class.

j_gene: TRBJ2-7; v_gene: TRBV4-2; d_gene: .; abundance: .; CDR3aa: CASSQGAGYEQYF; CDR3nt: TGTGCCAGCAGCCAAGGGGCGGGATACGAGCAGTACTTC
j_gene: TRBJ1-1; v_gene: TRBV27; d_gene: TRBD1; abundance: .; CDR3aa: CASSPSRGQVVGEAFF; CDR3nt: TGTGCCAGCAGTCCGTCCAGGGGACAGGTTGTCGGCGAAGCTTTCTTT
j_gene: TRBJ2-3; v_gene: TRBV6-6; d_gene: .; abundance: .; CDR3aa: CASSYATDTQYF; CDR3nt: TGTGCCAGCAGTTACGCGACAGATACGCAGTATTTT
j_gene: TRBJ2-2; v_gene: TRBV7-8; d_gene: .; abundance: .; CDR3aa: CASSLGPTTGELFF; CDR3nt: TGTGCCAGCAGCTTGGGACCCACCACCGGGGAGCTGTTTTTT
j_gene: TRBJ2-3; v_gene: TRBV30; d_gene: .; abundance: .; CDR3aa: CAWSVLGAGFTDTQYF; CDR3nt: TGTGCCTGGAGTGTTCTCGGGGCAGGGTTTACAGATACGCAGTATTTT
j_gene: TRBJ2-3; v_gene: TRBV19; d_gene: TRBD2; abundance: .; CDR3aa: CASSIGLAGPPDADTQYF; CDR3nt: TGTGCCAGTAGTATAGGCCTAGCGGGGCCCCCCGACGCAGATACGCAGTATTTT
j_gene: TRBJ1-5; v_gene: TRBV5-1; d_gene: .; abundance: .; CDR3aa: CASSLATGTSNQPQHF; CDR3nt: TGCGCCAGCAGCTTGGCCACGGGGACCAGCAATCAGCCCCAGCATTTT
j_gene: TRBJ2-3; v_gene: TRBV27; d_gene: .; abundance: .; CDR3aa: CASSPPGAYPDTQYF; CDR3nt: TGTGCCAGCAGTCCCCCCGGGGCCTACCCAGATACGCAGTATTTT
j_gene: TRBJ2-7; v_gene: TRBV4-1; d_gene: .; abundance: .; CDR3aa: CASSQKGVTTSSYEQYF; CDR3nt: TGCGCCAGCAGCCAAAAAGGGGTGACTACCAGCTCCTACGAGCAGTACTTC
j_gene: TRBJ2-3; v_gene: TRBV5-1; d_gene: .; abundance: .; CDR3aa: CASSLSDYPTRDTQYF; CDR3nt: TGCGCCAGCAGCTTGAGCGACTACCCGACACGAGATACGCAGTATTTT
j_gene: TRBJ2-1; v_gene: TRBV19; d_gene: TRBD1; abundance: .; CDR3aa: CASSMGDSRYNEQFF; CDR3nt: TGTGCCAGTAGTATGGGGGACAGCCGATACAATGAGCAGTTCTTC
j_gene: TRBJ2-7; v_gene: TRBV4-1; d_gene: .; abundance: .; CDR3aa: CASSPTGTDVSYEQYF; CDR3nt: TGCGCCAGCAGCCCCACCGGGACGGACGTCTCCTACGAGCAGTACTTC
j_gene: TRBJ2-3; v_gene: TRBV11-2; d_gene: .; abundance: once; CDR3aa: CASSLGYGHLSTDTQYF; CDR3nt: TGTGCCAGCAGCTTAGGGTACGGGCATCTTAGCACAGATACGCAGTATTTT
j_gene: TRBJ1-5; v_gene: TRBV2; d_gene: .; abundance: .; CDR3aa: CASSEGLGAPFRQPQHF; CDR3nt: TGTGCCAGCAGTGAAGGGCTAGGGGCCCCGTTCCGTCAGCCCCAGCATTTT
j_gene: TRBJ2-7; v_gene: TRBV4-1; d_gene: .; abundance: .; CDR3aa: CASSLRQGLWEQYF; CDR3nt: TGCGCCAGCAGCCTCCGACAGGGACTGTGGGAGCAGTACTTC
j_gene: TRBJ2-5; v_gene: TRBV7-2; d_gene: .; abundance: .; CDR3aa: CASSLQGTQETQYF; CDR3nt: TGTGCCAGCAGCTTGCAGGGTACTCAAGAGACCCAGTACTTC
j_gene: TRBJ2-7; v_gene: TRBV30; d_gene: TRBD2; abundance: .; CDR3aa: CAAGEGRVHEQYF; CDR3nt: TGTGCCGCTGGGGAGGGAAGGGTTCACGAGCAGTACTTC
j_gene: TRBJ1-1; v_gene: TRBV5-6; d_gene: .; abundance: .; CDR3aa: CASSLWGGTEAFF; CDR3nt: TGTGCCAGCAGCTTGTGGGGGGGCACTGAAGCTTTCTTT
j_gene: TRBJ2-3; v_gene: TRBV2; d_gene: .; abundance: once; CDR3aa: CASRELGGLTDTQYF; CDR3nt: TGTGCCAGCAGAGAGTTAGGGGGTCTCACAGATACGCAGTATTTT
j_gene: TRBJ2-7; v_gene: TRBV27; d_gene: TRBD2; abundance: .; CDR3aa: CASSFGGGLDEQYF; CDR3nt: TGTGCCAGCAGTTTTGGGGGAGGGCTCGACGAGCAGTACTTC
j_gene: TRBJ1-2; v_gene: TRBV14; d_gene: .; abundance: .; CDR3aa: CASSPGGGYTF; CDR3nt: TGTGCCAGCAGCCCCGGGGGAGGCTACACCTTC
j_gene: TRBJ1-5; v_gene: TRBV4-1; d_gene: TRBD1; abundance: .; CDR3aa: CASSQATGTHQPQHF; CDR3nt: TGCGCCAGCAGCCAAGCGACAGGGACTCATCAGCCCCAGCATTTT
j_gene: TRBJ1-1; v_gene: TRBV5-4; d_gene: TRBD1; abundance: .; CDR3aa: CASSWDRGITEAFF; CDR3nt: TGTGCCAGCAGCTGGGACAGGGGGATCACTGAAGCTTTCTTT
j_gene: TRBJ2-7; v_gene: TRBV7-9; d_gene: .; abundance: .; CDR3aa: CASTLSIGQSSYEQYF; CDR3nt: TGTGCCAGCACCCTAAGCATTGGACAGAGCTCCTACGAGCAGTACTTC
j_gene: TRBJ2-7; v_gene: TRBV4-1; d_gene: .; abundance: .; CDR3aa: CASSQRDTHYEQYF; CDR3nt: TGCGCCAGCAGCCAGCGGGACACCCACTACGAGCAGTACTTC
j_gene: TRBJ2-7; v_gene: TRBV5-4; d_gene: .; abundance: .; CDR3aa: CASSLNPTYEQYF; CDR3nt: TGTGCCAGCAGCTTGAACCCTACCTACGAGCAGTACTTC
j_gene: TRBJ2-7; v_gene: TRBV6-5; d_gene: TRBD1; abundance: .; CDR3aa: CASSPRTGYEQYF; CDR3nt: TGTGCCAGCAGCCCTCGGACAGGCTACGAGCAGTACTTC
j_gene: TRBJ2-4; v_gene: TRBV15; d_gene: TRBD1; abundance: once; CDR3aa: CATHDRVGNIQYF; CDR3nt: TGTGCCACACACGACAGGGTTGGAAACATTCAGTACTTC
j_gene: TRBJ2-3; v_gene: TRBV7-2; d_gene: TRBD2; abundance: .; CDR3aa: CASSLELLAGDTQYF; CDR3nt: TGTGCCAGCAGCTTAGAGTTGCTAGCGGGGGATACGCAGTATTTT
j_gene: TRBJ1-1; v_gene: TRBV7-6; d_gene: TRBD1; abundance: .; CDR3aa: CASSPGTVNTEAFF; CDR3nt: TGTGCCAGCAGCCCTGGGACAGTGAACACTGAAGCTTTCTTT
j_gene: TRBJ2-3; v_gene: TRBV2; d_gene: .; abundance: .; CDR3aa: CASVWGGTDTQYF; CDR3nt: TGTGCCAGCGTGTGGGGGGGCACAGATACGCAGTATTTT
j_gene: TRBJ1-1; v_gene: TRBV5-6; d_gene: .; abundance: .; CDR3aa: CASSLGGFGSTEAFF; CDR3nt: TGTGCCAGCAGCTTGGGGGGCTTCGGGAGCACTGAAGCTTTCTTT